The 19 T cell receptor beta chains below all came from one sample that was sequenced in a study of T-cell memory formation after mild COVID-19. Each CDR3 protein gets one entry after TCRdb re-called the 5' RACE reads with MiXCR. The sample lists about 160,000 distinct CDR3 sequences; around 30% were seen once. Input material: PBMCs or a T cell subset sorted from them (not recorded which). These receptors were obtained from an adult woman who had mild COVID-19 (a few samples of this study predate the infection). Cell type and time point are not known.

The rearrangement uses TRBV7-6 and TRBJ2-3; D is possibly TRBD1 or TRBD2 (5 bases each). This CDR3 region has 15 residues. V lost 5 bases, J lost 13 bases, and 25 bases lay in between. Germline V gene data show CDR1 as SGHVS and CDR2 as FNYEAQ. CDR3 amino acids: CASSPIGQGDPSEYF. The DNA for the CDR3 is TGTGCCAGCAGCCCGATCGGACAAGGGGACCCCTCTGAGTATTTT.

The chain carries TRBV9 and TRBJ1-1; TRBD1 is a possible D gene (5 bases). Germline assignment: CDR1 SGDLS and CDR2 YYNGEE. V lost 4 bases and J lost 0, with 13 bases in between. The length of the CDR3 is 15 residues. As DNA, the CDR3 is TGTGCCAGCAGCCCAACGACAGAGTTGAACACTGAAGCTTTCTTT. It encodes CASSPTTELNTEAFF.

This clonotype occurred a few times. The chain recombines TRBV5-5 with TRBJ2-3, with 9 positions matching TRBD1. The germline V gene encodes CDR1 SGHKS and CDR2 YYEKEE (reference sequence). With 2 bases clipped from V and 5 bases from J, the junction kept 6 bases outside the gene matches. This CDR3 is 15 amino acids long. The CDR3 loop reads CASSLQTGGLDTQYF. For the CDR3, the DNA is TGTGCCAGCAGCTTACAAACAGGGGGCTTAGATACGCAGTATTTT.

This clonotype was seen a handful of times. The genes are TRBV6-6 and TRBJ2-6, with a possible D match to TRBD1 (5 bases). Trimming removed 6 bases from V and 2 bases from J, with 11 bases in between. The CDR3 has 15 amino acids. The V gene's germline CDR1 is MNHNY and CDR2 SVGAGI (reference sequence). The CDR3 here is CASRGREPGANVLTF. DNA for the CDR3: TGTGCCAGCAGGGGCAGGGAACCTGGGGCCAACGTCCTGACTTTC.

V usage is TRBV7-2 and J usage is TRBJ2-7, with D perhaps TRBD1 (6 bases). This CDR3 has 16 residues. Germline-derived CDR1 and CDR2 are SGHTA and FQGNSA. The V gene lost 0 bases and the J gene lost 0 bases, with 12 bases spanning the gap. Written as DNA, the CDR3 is TGTGCCAGCAGCTTAGCCCGGACAGTGCCCTCCTACGAGCAGTACTTC. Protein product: CASSLARTVPSYEQYF.

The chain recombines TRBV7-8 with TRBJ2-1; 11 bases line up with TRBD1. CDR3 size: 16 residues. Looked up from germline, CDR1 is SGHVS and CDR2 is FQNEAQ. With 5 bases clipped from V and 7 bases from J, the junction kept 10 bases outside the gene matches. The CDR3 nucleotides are TGTGCCAGCAGCCCGCGTGGGACAGGGGGTTGGAATGAGCAGTTCTTC. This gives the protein CASSPRGTGGWNEQFF.

In DNA form, the CDR3 reads TGTGCCAGCAGTCTGGGGACAGAATATGGCTACACCTTC. It encodes CASSLGTEYGYTF. The chain uses TRBV27 and TRBJ1-2, with 7 bases that match TRBD1. CDR1 MNHEY and CDR2 SMNVEV come from the germline V gene (reference sequence). V lost 5 bases to trimming and J lost 5 bases; unmatched junction nucleotides: 5. The CDR3 loop spans 13 amino acids.

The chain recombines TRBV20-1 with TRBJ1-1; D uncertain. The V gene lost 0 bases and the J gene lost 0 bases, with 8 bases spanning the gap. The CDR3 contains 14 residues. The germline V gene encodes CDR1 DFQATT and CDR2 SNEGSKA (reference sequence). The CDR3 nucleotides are TGCAGTGCTAGAGATGGCAGATTGAACACTGAAGCTTTCTTT. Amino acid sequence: CSARDGRLNTEAFF.

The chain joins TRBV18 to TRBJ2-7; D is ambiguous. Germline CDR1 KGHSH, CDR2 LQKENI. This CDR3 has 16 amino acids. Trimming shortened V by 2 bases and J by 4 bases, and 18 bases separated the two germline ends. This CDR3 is CASSPSQGIRVYEQYF. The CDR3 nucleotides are TGTGCCAGCTCACCAAGTCAAGGGATCCGGGTGTACGAGCAGTACTTC.

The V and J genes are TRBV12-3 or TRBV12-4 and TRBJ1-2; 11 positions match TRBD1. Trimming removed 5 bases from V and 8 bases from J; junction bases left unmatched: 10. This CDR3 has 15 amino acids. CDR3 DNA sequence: TGTGCCAGCAGTCCTCATCGGACAGGGGGCGAGGGCTACACCTTC. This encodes CASSPHRTGGEGYTF.

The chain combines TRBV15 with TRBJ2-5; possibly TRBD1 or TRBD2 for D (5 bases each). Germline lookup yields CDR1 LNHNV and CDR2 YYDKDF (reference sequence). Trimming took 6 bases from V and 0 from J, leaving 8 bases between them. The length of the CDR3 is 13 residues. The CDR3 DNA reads TGTGCCACCAGAGGGACCGACCAAGAGACCCAGTACTTC. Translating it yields CATRGTDQETQYF.

The CDR3 bases are TGTGCCAGCAATACGGGGTATAAAGAGACCCAGTACTTC. It codes for CASNTGYKETQYF. The V call is TRBV7-2, the J call TRBJ2-5, with D tentatively TRBD2 (5 bases). Deletions cut 7 bases from V and 3 bases from J, with 12 bases between. The CDR3 contains 13 residues. The germline V gene encodes CDR1 SGHTA and CDR2 FQGNSA.

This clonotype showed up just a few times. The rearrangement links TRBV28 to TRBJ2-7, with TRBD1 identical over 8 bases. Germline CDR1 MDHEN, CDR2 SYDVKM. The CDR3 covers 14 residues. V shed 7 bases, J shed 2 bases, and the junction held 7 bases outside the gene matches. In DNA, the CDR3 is TGTGCCAGCACTCCCGACAGGGGTCCCTACGAGCAGTACTTC. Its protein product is CASTPDRGPYEQYF.

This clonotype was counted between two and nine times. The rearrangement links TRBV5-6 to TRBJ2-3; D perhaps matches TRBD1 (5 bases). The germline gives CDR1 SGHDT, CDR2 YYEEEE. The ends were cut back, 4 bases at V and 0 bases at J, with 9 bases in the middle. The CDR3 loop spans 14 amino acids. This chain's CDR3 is CASSRRASTDTQYF. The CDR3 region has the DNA TGTGCCAGCAGCCGCAGGGCTAGCACAGATACGCAGTATTTT.

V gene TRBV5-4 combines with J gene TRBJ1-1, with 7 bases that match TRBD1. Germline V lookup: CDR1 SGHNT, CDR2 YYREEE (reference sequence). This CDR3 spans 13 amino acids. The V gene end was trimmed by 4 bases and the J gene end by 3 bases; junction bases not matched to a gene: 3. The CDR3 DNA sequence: TGTGCCAGCAGCCCCGGACAGGACACTGAAGCTTTCTTT. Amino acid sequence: CASSPGQDTEAFF.

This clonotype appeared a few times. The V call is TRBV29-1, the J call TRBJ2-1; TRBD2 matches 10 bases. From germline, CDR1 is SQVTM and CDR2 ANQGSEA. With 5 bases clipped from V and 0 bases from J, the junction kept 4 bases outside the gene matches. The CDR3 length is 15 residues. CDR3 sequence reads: CSVSSGRTSYNEQFF. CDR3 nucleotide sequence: TGCAGCGTTTCTAGCGGGAGAACCTCCTACAATGAGCAGTTCTTC.

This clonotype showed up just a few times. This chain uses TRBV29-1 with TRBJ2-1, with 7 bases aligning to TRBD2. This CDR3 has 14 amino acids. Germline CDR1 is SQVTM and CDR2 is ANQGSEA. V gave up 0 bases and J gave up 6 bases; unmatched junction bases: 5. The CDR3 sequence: CSVEDGGRANEQFF. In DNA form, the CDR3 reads TGCAGCGTTGAAGACGGTGGGAGGGCCAATGAGCAGTTCTTC.

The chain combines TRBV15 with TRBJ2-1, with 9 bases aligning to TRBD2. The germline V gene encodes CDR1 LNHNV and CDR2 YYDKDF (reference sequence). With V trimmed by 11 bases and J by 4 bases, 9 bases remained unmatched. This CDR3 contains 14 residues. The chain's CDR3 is CASSTSGMYNEQFF. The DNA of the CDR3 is TGTGCCTCTTCGACTAGCGGCATGTACAATGAGCAGTTCTTC.

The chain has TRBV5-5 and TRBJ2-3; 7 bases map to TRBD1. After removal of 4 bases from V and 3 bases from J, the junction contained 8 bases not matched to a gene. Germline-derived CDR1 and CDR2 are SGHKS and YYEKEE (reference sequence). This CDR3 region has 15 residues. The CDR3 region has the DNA TGTGCCAGCAGCCGCCGGACAGGACGGACAGATACGCAGTATTTT. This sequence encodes CASSRRTGRTDTQYF.